One and the same sample provided the 4 T cell receptor beta chains below, sequenced in a study of T cells in Graves' hyperthyroidism and ophthalmopathy. Amplification yielded TCR beta CDR3 regions, with RNA transcripts as the source. When the TCR CDR3 underwent first-round RT-PCR, the HTBI primer set was used. A single record per CDR3 protein comes from TCRdb applying MiXCR to the multiplex PCR reads. The sample lists around 450,000 distinct CDR3 sequences, 15% to 19% occurring once. The sample was blood. The receptors derive from a woman in her late teens or twenties with Graves' hyperthyroidism.

This rearrangement joins TRBV6-2 or TRBV6-3 to TRBJ2-1; no definite D call. Germline CDR1 is MNHEY and CDR2 is SVGEGT. With 7 bases removed from V and 6 bases from J, the gap between germline ends came to 13 bases. This CDR3 is built from 13 residues. The CDR3 region is CASTTVSGNEQFF. The CDR3 bases are TGTGCCAGCACCACAGTTAGTGGCAATGAGCAGTTCTTC.

In this sample, this clonotype turned up a few times. The genes are TRBV5-1 and TRBJ2-5, with D tentatively TRBD2 (7 bases). Germline V gene sequence: CDR1 SGHRS, CDR2 YFSETQ. The CDR3 is 15 amino acids. V lost 5 bases to trimming and J lost 10 bases, with 24 bases between them. The CDR3 region is CASRTGGPAGVGQYF. The CDR3, as DNA: TGCGCCAGCAGAACCGGGGGGCCCGCGGGGGTCGGCCAGTACTTC.

This clonotype was counted many times. The chain links TRBV9 to TRBJ1-2; tentative D call: TRBD1 (5 bases). Trimming pared 3 bases from V and 7 bases from J, leaving 16 bases between. CDR1 SGDLS and CDR2 YYNGEE come from the germline V gene. The CDR3 sequence is 14 residues long. The CDR3 DNA reads as TGTGCCAGCAGCGGAGCCGCAGGGATGGGTGGCTACACCTTC. This codes for CASSGAAGMGGYTF.

V and J are TRBV5-1 and TRBJ2-1; perhaps TRBD1 as D (7 bases). CDR3 length: 16 amino acids. The germline V and J ends were trimmed by 2 bases and 6 bases, with 18 bases remaining between them. CDR1 SGHRS and CDR2 YFSETQ come from the germline V gene. CDR3 amino acids: CASSFLTGSGGNEQFF. CDR3 DNA sequence: TGCGCCAGCAGCTTCTTGACAGGGTCCGGGGGCAATGAGCAGTTCTTC.